These T cell receptor beta chains were read from a single sample in a study of cytomegalovirus exposure and HLA in healthy donors. The protocol was immunoSEQ multiplex PCR, while the TCRdb copy is restricted to in-frame clones and leaves out a portion. The sample has around 95,000 clones; approximately 76% are singletons. Material: PBMCs. These TCRs come from a man aged 25-40 years in good health and CMV-seropositive. The CDR3 runs from the conserved cysteine through the conserved F or W. D genes are given only for firm matches. The size entry is marked missing in some rows and otherwise reads once, few, many or a size class.

>.|TRBJ2-3|TRBV7-9|.
CASSKRLANTDTQYF
TGTGCCAGCAGCAAACGACTCGCCAACACAGATACGCAGTATTTT
>.|TRBJ2-2|TRBV5-8|.
CASSLWRGGSTGELFF
TGTGCCAGCAGCTTGTGGCGGGGTGGAAGCACCGGGGAGCTGTTTTTT
>.|TRBJ2-2|TRBV6-5|.
CATQGSKNTGELFF
TGTGCCACCCAGGGCTCAAAGAACACCGGGGAGCTGTTTTTT
>once|TRBJ1-3|TRBV6-5|.
CASSYSGNSGNTIYF
TGTGCCAGCAGTTACTCCGGGAACTCTGGAAACACCATATATTTT
>.|TRBJ2-1|TRBV20-1|.
CSSLGGVLQFF
TGCAGTTCCCTAGGGGGGGTCCTCCAGTTCTTC
>.|TRBJ1-5|TRBV13|TRBD1
CASSETGAGQPQHF
TGTGCCAGCAGCGAAACAGGGGCTGGTCAGCCCCAGCATTTT
>.|TRBJ1-2|TRBV2|TRBD1
CASSRQGALGYGYTF
TGTGCCAGCAGTCGACAGGGGGCGCTGGGTTATGGCTACACCTTC
>.|TRBJ1-6|TRBV10-3|TRBD1
CAITAGGNSPLHF
TGTGCCATCACGGCAGGGGGTAATTCACCCCTCCACTTT
>.|TRBJ1-1|TRBV5-5|.
CASSPIDRLNTEAFF
TGTGCCAGCAGCCCTATCGACAGGCTGAACACTGAAGCTTTCTTT
>.|TRBJ2-7|TRBV28|TRBD1
CASSSTRGRGGYEQYF
TGTGCCAGCAGTTCGACCAGGGGGCGGGGAGGATACGAGCAGTACTTC
>.|TRBJ2-7|TRBV11-2|.
CASSFAGGHEQYF
TGTGCCAGCAGCTTCGCCGGGGGGCACGAGCAGTACTTC
>.|TRBJ1-2|TRBV5-1|.
CASSPSTVNYGYTF
TGCGCCAGCAGTCCCTCCACTGTAAACTATGGCTACACCTTC
>.|TRBJ2-2|TRBV7-2|.
CASSPRRSRELFF
TGTGCCAGCAGCCCCCGTCGTAGCCGGGAGCTGTTTTTT
>once|TRBJ1-1|TRBV10-3|.
CAISVQGNTEAFF
TGTGCCATCAGTGTCCAGGGGAACACTGAAGCTTTCTTT
>few|TRBJ1-4|TRBV7-9|.
CASSRDTKSTNEKLFF
TGTGCCAGCAGCCGGGACACAAAATCAACTAATGAAAAACTGTTTTTT
>.|TRBJ2-1|TRBV7-3|TRBD1
CASSVTGGGYNEQFF
TGTGCCAGCAGCGTGACAGGGGGCGGCTACAATGAGCAGTTCTTC
>.|TRBJ2-5|TRBV7-2|.
CASSLAVIGGETQYF
TGTGCCAGCAGCTTAGCGGTGATAGGGGGAGAGACCCAGTACTTC
>.|TRBJ1-6|TRBV5-4|TRBD1
CASSLRLTGTAPSPLHF
TGTGCCAGCAGCTTGAGGCTAACCGGGACAGCACCTTCACCCCTCCACTTT
>.|TRBJ2-7|TRBV5-6|TRBD1
CASSPQDRVDEQYF
TGTGCCAGCAGCCCGCAGGACAGGGTTGACGAGCAGTACTTC
>.|TRBJ1-5|TRBV28|.
CASRPTVFQYGNQPQHF
TGTGCCAGCAGACCTACTGTATTTCAATATGGCAATCAGCCCCAGCATTTT
>.|TRBJ2-7|TRBV10-3|TRBD2
CAIKGGRSSYEQYF
TGTGCCATCAAGGGCGGGAGAAGCTCCTACGAGCAGTACTTC
>.|TRBJ2-7|TRBV29-1|TRBD1
CSVEDPGQGVDEQYF
TGCAGCGTTGAAGATCCGGGACAGGGGGTCGACGAGCAGTACTTC
>.|TRBJ1-5|TRBV7-8|.
CASSLLAGTHHARYGNQPQHF
TGTGCCAGCAGCTTATTAGCGGGGACCCATCATGCAAGATATGGCAATCAGCCCCAGCATTTT
>.|TRBJ1-2|TRBV13|.
CASSFGTSAPGFGYGYTF
TGTGCCAGCAGCTTCGGGACATCCGCGCCCGGTTTTGGCTATGGCTACACCTTC
>.|TRBJ1-2|TRBV11-2|.
CASSTRFRGHGGYTF
TGTGCCAGCAGCACACGATTTCGAGGGCATGGTGGCTACACCTTC
>.|TRBJ1-2|TRBV7-3|TRBD1
CASSATGGTTNYGYTF
TGTGCCAGCAGCGCGACAGGGGGTACAACTAACTATGGCTACACCTTC
>.|TRBJ1-4|TRBV18|TRBD1
CASSKDRADNEKLFF
TGTGCCAGCTCAAAGGACAGGGCCGATAATGAAAAACTGTTTTTT
>.|TRBJ2-7|TRBV30|TRBD1
CAWTRTGRSYEQYF
TGTGCCTGGACCCGGACAGGAAGGTCCTACGAGCAGTACTTC
>once|TRBJ2-1|TRBV7-3|.
CASSLIGGTSYNEQFF
TGTGCCAGCAGCTTAATCGGGGGAACTTCCTACAATGAGCAGTTCTTC
>.|TRBJ1-4|TRBV7-9|.
CASQGLTNEKLFF
TGTGCCAGTCAGGGGTTAACTAATGAAAAACTGTTTTTT
>few|TRBJ2-7|TRBV6-1|.
CASSESLDSYSYEQYF
TGTGCCAGCAGTGAATCCCTCGACAGCTACTCCTACGAGCAGTACTTC
>few|TRBJ1-6|TRBV27|.
CASSSIRDSPLHF
TGTGCCAGCAGTTCGATCAGGGATTCACCCCTCCACTTT
>.|TRBJ2-2|TRBV7-2|.
CASSSDTGELFF
TGTGCCAGCAGTAGCGACACCGGGGAGCTGTTTTTT
>.|TRBJ1-1|TRBV19|TRBD1
CASSIRRQGAGEAFF
TGTGCCAGTAGTATTCGCCGACAGGGGGCAGGTGAAGCTTTCTTT
>once|TRBJ2-3|TRBV5-1|TRBD2
CASTRRGATDTQYF
TGCGCCAGCACTAGGCGGGGGGCCACAGATACGCAGTATTTT
>few|TRBJ1-2|TRBV4-1|TRBD1
CASSHKDGRGRGYTF
TGCGCCAGCAGCCACAAAGACGGAAGGGGGCGAGGCTACACCTTC
>.|TRBJ2-3|TRBV5-1|.
CASSLDLSTDTQYF
TGCGCCAGCAGCTTGGACTTAAGCACAGATACGCAGTATTTT
>.|TRBJ2-7|TRBV4-2|.
CASSQDGTYEQYF
TGTGCCAGCAGCCAGGATGGGACATACGAGCAGTACTTC
>.|TRBJ2-7|TRBV15|TRBD2
CATSALDSGGSLEQYF
TGTGCCACCAGCGCCCTAGACAGCGGGGGTTCCTTAGAGCAGTACTTC
>once|TRBJ2-2|TRBV7-9|TRBD2
CASSLPPSGPTGELFF
TGTGCCAGCAGCCTCCCTCCTAGCGGCCCCACGGGGGAGCTGTTTTTT
>.|TRBJ2-1|TRBV25-1|.
CASSESATHTGKEQFF
TGTGCCAGCAGTGAATCCGCGACCCACACAGGGAAAGAGCAGTTCTTC
>.|TRBJ1-1|TRBV19|.
CASSIVSGAEAFF
TGTGCCAGTAGTATAGTTTCGGGTGCTGAAGCTTTCTTT
>few|TRBJ2-7|TRBV5-6|TRBD1
CASRRTGRSYEQYF
TGTGCCAGCAGACGGACAGGGAGAAGCTACGAGCAGTACTTC
>.|TRBJ1-5|TRBV6-6|.
CASSYSGGNQPQHF
TGTGCCAGCAGTTACTCCGGGGGGAATCAGCCCCAGCATTTT
>few|TRBJ2-3|TRBV30|.
CAWSVGTSSTDTQYF
TGTGCCTGGAGTGTCGGGACATCTAGCACAGATACGCAGTATTTT
>.|TRBJ2-1|TRBV5-4|.
CASSLLAGIYNEQFF
TGTGCCAGCAGCTTGCTCGCGGGGATATACAATGAGCAGTTCTTC
>few|TRBJ1-4|TRBV5-1|TRBD1
CASSSTGTGGPTNEKLFF
TGCGCCAGCAGCTCAACCGGGACAGGGGGGCCAACTAATGAAAAACTGTTTTTT
>.|TRBJ2-7|TRBV18|.
CASSRDTPGQYF
TGTGCCAGCTCACGGGACACACCAGGGCAGTACTTC
>few|TRBJ2-2|TRBV2|TRBD2
CATYQRENTGELFF
TGTGCCACCTACCAGCGGGAGAACACCGGGGAGCTGTTTTTT